The subject of this entry is one TCR beta chain. The sample originates from a study of radiotherapy plus CTLA-4 blockade in lung cancer. The data were produced by immunoSEQ multiplex PCR, yet TCRdb's version contains in-frame clones alone and is incomplete. Found here are 27,000 or so clones, about 76% of them singletons; the top ten hold approximately 24%. Germline-derived CDR1 and CDR2 are SGHNT and YYREEE (reference sequence). V lost 3 bases to trimming and J lost 2 bases, with 14 bases between them. The CDR3 runs 15 residues. Source: peripheral blood, taken from a patient treated with radiotherapy plus ipilimumab. The origin of this receptor is a human donor with non-small cell lung cancer that progressed on radiotherapy plus ipilimumab. This chain connects TRBV5-4 to TRBJ1-2; D call uncertain. The CDR3 DNA reads TGTGCCAGCAGCTCACTTGGCGCGACCAACTATGGCTACACCTTC. It translates to CASSSLGATNYGYTF.